This entry concerns a single TCR beta chain. These data come from a study of OX40 agonist ivuxolimab in advanced cancers. The CDR3 is made up of 17 amino acids. In germline, CDR1 is LNHDA, CDR2 SQIVND (reference sequence). Trimming removed 1 base at V and 2 bases at J, with 14 bases between. Measured with immunoSEQ multiplex PCR; TCRdb has only the in-frame clones, and not every one. The table lists 75,000 to 95,000 clones, around 90% of them singletons. This rearrangement joins TRBV19 to TRBJ2-2; D not resolved. This TCR was sampled from an adult with an advanced solid tumor such as melanoma, head and neck, liver or kidney cancer. This sample comprised CD4+ or CD8+ T cells sorted from blood, obtained in a trial of the OX40 agonist ivuxolimab. In DNA, the CDR3 is TGTGCCAGTAGTATAGGTTCAGGTTTTTTCAACACCGGGGAGCTGTTTTTT. Residues: CASSIGSGFFNTGELFF. The entire variable domain, with the rest obtained from reference TRBV19 and TRBJ2-2, is as follows: DGGITQSPKYLFRKEGQNVTLSCEQNLNHDAMYWYRQDPGQGLRLIYYSQIVNDFQKGDIAEGYSVSREKKESFPLTVTSAQKNPTAFYLCASSIGSGFFNTGELFFGEGSRLTVL.